This T cell receptor beta chain stems from a study of T cell changes during pregnancy in multiple sclerosis. Trimming left V 4 bases short and J 2 bases short, with 20 bases between. There are 17 residues in the CDR3. Germline loops: CDR1 SGHTA, CDR2 FQGTGA. Method: immunoSEQ multiplex PCR; TCRdb's copy keeps in-frame clones and lacks some. The table has more than 60,000 clones, 90% to 95% seen once. V is TRBV7-3 and J is TRBJ1-1; a possible D gene is TRBD1 (6 bases). The sequences come from CD4+ T cells from peripheral blood mononuclear cells, collected in the third trimester of pregnancy. The receptor's source is a female donor in good health, enrolled as a control in a pregnancy study. The CDR3 DNA reads as TGTGCCAGCAGCTCCTCCACCGGGACAAATCCAAACACTGAAGCTTTCTTT. It specifies CASSSSTGTNPNTEAFF. Drawing the rest from reference TRBV7-3 and TRBJ1-1, the complete variable domain is GAGVSQTPSNKVTEKGKYVELRCDPISGHTALYWYRQSLGQGPEFLIYFQGTGAADDSGLPNDRFFAVRPEGSVSTLKIQRTERGDSAVYLCASSSSTGTNPNTEAFFGQGTRLTVV.